The 32 T cell receptor beta chains below all came from one sample that was sequenced in a study of blood T cell repertoires in COVID-19. Sequenced by immunoSEQ multiplex PCR; TCRdb stores in-frame clones only, minus some. The table shows roughly 200,000 clones, with 80% to 90% occurring only once. The specimen sequenced was peripheral blood. These TCRs come from a human donor in a cohort sampled during active COVID-19.

Only a few counts were recorded for this clone. The DNA of the CDR3 is TGTGCCAGCAGCTTACAGGGGCAACTAAATCAGCCCCAGCATTTT. This encodes CASSLQGQLNQPQHF. V and J are TRBV7-2 and TRBJ1-5; weak D call: TRBD1 (6 bases). The CDR3 sequence is 15 residues long. V was clipped by 2 bases and J by 4 bases, with 12 bases between them. Germline V CDR1 and CDR2: SGHTA, FQGNSA. Complete variable domain (other parts from reference TRBV7-2 and TRBJ1-5): GAGVSQSPSNKVTEKGKDVELRCDPISGHTALYWYRQSLGQGLEFLIYFQGNSAPDKSGLPSDRFSAERTGGSVSTLTIQRTQQEDSAVYLCASSLQGQLNQPQHFGDGTRLSIL.

V gene TRBV21-1 combines with J gene TRBJ2-7; the table assigns TRBD2, which was not confirmed against the DNA. TRBV21-1 is annotated as a pseudogene. CDR3 length equals 18 residues. CDR3 protein: CASSKAGTSGRTTYEQYF. In DNA form, the CDR3 reads TGTGCCAGCAGCAAAGCCGGGACTAGCGGGAGGACAACCTACGAGCAGTACTTC.

This clone was picked up a small number of times. The chain has TRBV5-5 and TRBJ1-2, with a tentative D call TRBD1 (5 bases). This CDR3 contains 13 residues. Germline V lookup: CDR1 SGHKS, CDR2 YYEKEE (reference sequence). V lost 2 bases and J lost 7, with 12 bases in between. DNA for the CDR3: TGTGCCAGCAGCTTTGGGGCGGGGAGTGGCTACACCTTC. Its translation is CASSFGAGSGYTF.

CDR3 protein: CASSPMTGVAEAFF. As DNA, the CDR3 is TGTGCCAGCTCACCCATGACAGGGGTCGCTGAAGCTTTCTTT. This chain uses TRBV18 with TRBJ1-1; 8 nucleotides agree with TRBD1. Germline CDR1 KGHSH, CDR2 LQKENI. The trim removed 3 bases at V and 6 bases at J, leaving 6 bases unmatched. The CDR3 extends over 14 amino acids.

The genes are TRBV5-1 and TRBJ2-7, with TRBD1 matching over 7 bases. The CDR3 length is 14 residues. Trimming at V came to 6 bases and at J to 3 bases, leaving 9 bases not matched to a gene. CDR1 is SGHRS and CDR2 is YFSETQ in the germline V gene. The CDR3 region is CASTRDRTNYEQYF. As DNA, the CDR3 is TGCGCCAGCACCCGGGACAGAACAAACTACGAGCAGTACTTC.

This clone came up once. In the same sample, other DNA sequences code for this CDR3. This chain connects TRBV7-6 to TRBJ2-3, with D unclear. CDR3 length: 15 amino acids. From germline, CDR1 is SGHVS and CDR2 FNYEAQ. V was trimmed by 1 base and J by 1 base, leaving 9 bases between them. The CDR3 region has the DNA TGTGCCAGCAGCTTAGTGTCTCGCGGCACAGATACGCAGTATTTT. Encoded protein: CASSLVSRGTDTQYF.

The chain carries TRBV10-2 and TRBJ1-1; 10 positions agree with TRBD1. The CDR3 length is 15 residues. The trim removed 2 bases at V and 5 bases at J, leaving 5 bases unmatched. Germline loops: CDR1 WSHSY, CDR2 SAAADI. The CDR3 bases are TGCGCCAGCAGTGAGATTAGGACAGGGGGTACTGAAGCTTTCTTT. Translated, it gives CASSEIRTGGTEAFF.

This chain links TRBV11-2 with TRBJ2-3, with D unresolved. The CDR3 is 14 amino acids. The V end was cut by 2 bases, the J end by 3 bases, with 9 bases between. Per the germline V gene, CDR1 is SGHAT and CDR2 is FQNNGV. The DNA of the CDR3 is TGTGCCAGCAGCTTATGGGCAGAGACAGATACGCAGTATTTT. Its protein is CASSLWAETDTQYF. The entire variable domain, with the rest obtained from reference TRBV11-2 and TRBJ2-3, is as follows: EAGVAQSPRYKIIEKRQSVAFWCNPISGHATLYWYQQILGQGPKLLIQFQNNGVVDDSQLPKDRFSAERLKGVDSTLKIQPAKLEDSAVYLCASSLWAETDTQYFGPGTRLTVL.

V and J are TRBV10-1 and TRBJ2-7; 7 nucleotides agree with TRBD1. Losses at the gene ends were 8 bases for V and 5 bases for J; bases not matched to a gene: 3. Germline-derived CDR1 and CDR2 are WNHNN and SYGVQD (reference sequence). The CDR3 totals 11 residues. CDR3 nucleotides: TGCGCCAGCCCTACAGGGGACGAGCAGTACGTC. Amino acids: CASPTGDEQYV.

The chain employs TRBV28 and TRBJ2-1, with D maybe TRBD1 (5 bases). The CDR3 is 15 amino acids. Germline CDR1 and CDR2: MDHEN and SYDVKM. Trimming shortened V by 4 bases and J by 7 bases, and 17 bases separated the two germline ends. The CDR3 is CASSSPPTELNEQFF. The DNA for the CDR3 is TGTGCCAGCAGTTCCCCTCCGACAGAGCTGAATGAGCAGTTCTTC. The variable domain in full, completed from reference TRBV28 and TRBJ2-1, reads DVKVTQSSRYLVKRTGEKVFLECVQDMDHENMFWYRQDPGLGLRLIYFSYDVKMKEKGDIPEGYSVSREKKERFSLILESASTNQTSMYLCASSSPPTELNEQFFGPGTRLTVL.

The rearrangement links TRBV30 to TRBJ1-1; possibly TRBD1 for D (5 bases). CDR3 length equals 15 residues. The V and J ends lost 0 bases and 0 bases respectively, with 11 bases between them. CDR1 is GTSNPN, CDR2 SVGIG, per germline (reference sequence). CDR3 nucleotide sequence: TGTGCCTGGAGTGTATGGGGCGTTATGAACACTGAAGCTTTCTTT. Translated: CAWSVWGVMNTEAFF.

The gene calls are TRBV30 and TRBJ1-2; D gene unclear. This CDR3 is built from 12 residues. V lost 1 base to trimming and J lost 8 bases, with 11 bases between them. The germline V gene encodes CDR1 GTSNPN and CDR2 SVGIG (reference sequence). The CDR3 loop reads CAWSGPVKGYTF. In DNA, the CDR3 is TGTGCCTGGAGTGGCCCGGTAAAAGGCTACACCTTC.

The chain combines TRBV10-3 with TRBJ2-7, with a weak D call TRBD1 (6 bases). With 3 bases removed from V and 2 bases from J, the gap between germline ends came to 8 bases. CDR3 length equals 13 residues. Germline loops: CDR1 ENHRY, CDR2 SYGVKD. DNA of the CDR3: TGTGCCATCAGTGATAAGGGGGCCTACGAGCAGTACTTC. Residues: CAISDKGAYEQYF.

V usage is TRBV5-1 and J usage is TRBJ1-2; the match to TRBD1 covers 7 bases. V trimming: 4 bases; J trimming: 1 base; junction bases outside the gene matches: 4. This CDR3 has 14 residues. Germline lookup yields CDR1 SGHRS and CDR2 YFSETQ. The CDR3 DNA reads as TGCGCCAGCAGCGGGGGACAGTATAACTATGGCTACACCTTC. Translating it yields CASSGGQYNYGYTF.

This clone was picked up one time. This chain uses TRBV11-2 with TRBJ2-7; D is perhaps TRBD2 (5 bases). This CDR3 contains 15 residues. The V end lost 1 base, the J end lost 4 bases, and 14 bases lay between the germline ends. CDR1 is SGHAT and CDR2 is FQNNGV in the germline V gene. The CDR3 nucleotides read TGTGCCAGCAGCTTAGTCCCCCCGGAGGTGTACGAGCAGTACTTC. It specifies CASSLVPPEVYEQYF.

This rearrangement joins TRBV15 to TRBJ1-3; 9 bases are shared with TRBD1. Germline CDR1 is LNHNV and CDR2 is YYDKDF (reference sequence). This CDR3 has 16 residues. The V gene end was trimmed by 1 base and the J gene end by 2 bases; junction bases not matched to a gene: 3. The CDR3 loop reads CATSRGGQGAGNTIYF. DNA of the CDR3: TGTGCCACCAGCAGAGGGGGACAGGGCGCTGGAAACACCATATATTTT.

The rearrangement links TRBV5-5 to TRBJ2-7; D call uncertain. Germline V gene lookup returns CDR1 SGHKS and CDR2 YYEKEE (reference sequence). The length of the CDR3 is 13 residues. V was pared by 2 bases and J by 5 bases, with 11 bases between. In DNA, the CDR3 is TGTGCCAGCAGCTTTCATGGTCGGGACGAGCAGTACGTC. Amino acids: CASSFHGRDEQYV.

V gene TRBV6-5 combines with J gene TRBJ1-3; the D gene is possibly TRBD1 (6 bases). The CDR3 consists of 15 residues. CDR1 MNHEY and CDR2 SVGAGI come from the germline V gene. Trimming cost V 7 bases and J 0 bases, with 13 bases left between them. CDR3 in amino acids: CASTRDKSSGNTIYF. In nucleotides, the CDR3 is TGTGCCAGCACCAGGGACAAGAGCTCTGGAAACACCATATATTTT.

V and J are TRBV11-3 and TRBJ2-3, with a weak D call TRBD1 (5 bases). Germline CDR1 SGHNT, CDR2 YENEEA. Trimming took off 5 bases at V and 2 bases at J, with 14 bases between the two ends. There are 15 residues in the CDR3. CDR3 in DNA: TGTGCCAGCAGCCCGTCGCAGGGAAACACAGATACGCAGTATTTT. Amino acids: CASSPSQGNTDTQYF. The full variable domain, its missing parts supplied by reference TRBV11-3 and TRBJ2-3, is EAGVVQSPRYKIIEKKQPVAFWCNPISGHNTLYWYLQNLGQGPELLIRYENEEAVDDSQLPKDRFSAERLKGVDSTLKIQPAELGDSAVYLCASSPSQGNTDTQYFGPGTRLTVL.

CDR3 residues: CASNRGGGEQETQYF. CDR3 DNA: TGCGCCAGCAACCGGGGAGGAGGCGAGCAAGAGACCCAGTACTTC. The rearrangement uses TRBV5-1 and TRBJ2-5; a weak D match, TRBD2 (6 bases). Germline-derived CDR1 and CDR2 are SGHRS and YFSETQ. The CDR3 spans 15 residues. The V and J ends lost 6 bases and 2 bases respectively, with 17 bases between them.

This clone showed up just a few times. V and J are TRBV6-5 and TRBJ2-1, with D possibly TRBD2 on 6 matching bases. Germline V gene data show CDR1 as MNHEY and CDR2 as SVGAGI. Trimming removed 6 bases at V and 11 bases at J, with 11 bases between. The CDR3 has 11 residues. CDR3 DNA sequence: TGTGCCAGCAGGGACGGGGGTCAGCAGTTCTTC. Its protein product is CASRDGGQQFF.

This clone has just one count. The V gene is TRBV7-6, the J gene TRBJ2-1; 12 bases are shared with TRBD2. Germline V lookup: CDR1 SGHVS, CDR2 FNYEAQ. J gave up 4 bases and V 5 bases, and 6 bases lay outside the gene matches. The CDR3 is made up of 16 amino acids. The DNA of the CDR3 is TGTGCCAGCAGCCCAGAGACTAGCGGGGGATACAATGAGCAGTTCTTC. This encodes CASSPETSGGYNEQFF.

The CDR3: CASSYSGGGPNSPLHF. The CDR3 coding sequence is TGTGCCAGCAGTTACTCCGGCGGGGGGCCGAATTCACCCCTCCACTTT. The chain carries TRBV6-5 and TRBJ1-6; possible D gene TRBD1, 6 bases. The CDR3 has 16 amino acids. CDR1 MNHEY and CDR2 SVGAGI come from the germline V gene. V lost 0 bases and J 7 bases, leaving 13 bases between the germline ends.

This chain uses TRBV27 with TRBJ2-7; possible D gene TRBD1, 6 bases. Germline CDR1 MNHEY, CDR2 SMNVEV (reference sequence). The CDR3 runs to 14 residues. V lost 3 bases to trimming and J lost 2 bases, with 11 bases between them. The CDR3 region is CASSFQGPAYEQYF. Here the CDR3 DNA reads TGTGCCAGCAGTTTCCAGGGGCCAGCCTACGAGCAGTACTTC.

The DNA of the CDR3 is TGTGCCAGCAGTGAAAGTCTCCCCGCCGGGACACCAAACACCCCTTTCTTT. This gives the protein CASSESLPAGTPNTPFF. The rearrangement links TRBV6-1 to TRBJ1-1; D is perhaps TRBD1 (6 bases). This CDR3 is 17 amino acids long. Per germline, CDR1 MNHNS and CDR2 SASEGT. Trimming removed 2 bases from V and 12 bases from J, with 28 bases in between.

Remarks on this clone: This specimen includes other DNA sequences encoding the same CDR3. The chain is built from TRBV27 and TRBJ2-5; 7 bases are shared with TRBD2. With V trimmed by 6 bases and J by 0 bases, 4 bases remained unmatched. Germline CDR1 is MNHEY and CDR2 is SMNVEV (reference sequence). This CDR3 is 14 amino acids long. The CDR3 DNA sequence: TGTGCCAGCAGCGGGGGGACGTACCAAGAGACCCAGTACTTC. Translating gives CASSGGTYQETQYF.

This chain connects TRBV11-2 to TRBJ1-3, with D hard to call. V dropped 5 bases and J dropped 7 bases, with 9 bases sitting between them. The CDR3 is 12 residues long. Germline CDR1 SGHAT, CDR2 FQNNGV. The CDR3 DNA reads TGTGCCAGCAGCGACTGGTTCAACACCATATATTTT. It translates to CASSDWFNTIYF.

The chain couples TRBV9 to TRBJ2-5, with 10 bases fitting TRBD2. The CDR3 is 18 amino acids. From germline, CDR1 is SGDLS and CDR2 YYNGEE. Germline trimming cut 4 bases from V and 3 bases from J; bases unmatched to any gene: 15. For the CDR3, the DNA is TGTGCCAGCAGCCTACGCCGGGGGACTAGCGCAAAAGAAGAGACCCAGTACTTC. Protein sequence: CASSLRRGTSAKEETQYF.

The chain links TRBV10-2 to TRBJ2-7, with D possibly being TRBD2 (6 bases). The V gene's germline CDR1 is WSHSY and CDR2 SAAADI. This CDR3 comprises 13 residues. V was clipped by 6 bases and J by 6 bases, with 15 bases between them. This CDR3 is CASRGTGSGEQYF. CDR3 sequence (DNA): TGCGCCAGCAGGGGGACTGGCAGCGGCGAGCAGTACTTC.

This clone came up a few times. This chain links TRBV27 with TRBJ2-7; TRBD2 matches 9 bases. Germline lookup yields CDR1 MNHEY and CDR2 SMNVEV (reference sequence). V lost 2 bases to trimming and J lost 2 bases; unmatched junction nucleotides: 4. The CDR3 spans 15 residues. For the CDR3, the DNA is TGTGCCAGCAGTTTAAGGCGGGAGGGAACCTACGAGCAGTACTTC. Protein: CASSLRREGTYEQYF.

The CDR3 spells CAISEAGTSGRTDTQYF. CDR3 sequence (DNA): TGTGCCATCAGTGAGGCCGGGACTAGCGGGAGGACAGATACGCAGTATTTT. This chain connects TRBV10-3 to TRBJ2-3; 15 nucleotides align to TRBD2. Germline V gene data show CDR1 as ENHRY and CDR2 as SYGVKD. This CDR3 contains 17 residues. J gave up 3 bases and V 2 bases, and 3 bases lay outside the gene matches.

V and J are TRBV9 and TRBJ2-7; possible D gene TRBD2, 5 bases. Germline CDR1 SGDLS, CDR2 YYNGEE. The CDR3 is 13 amino acids. Trimming shortened V by 2 bases and J by 0 bases, and 6 bases separated the two germline ends. CDR3 residues: CASSVGSSYEQYF. The DNA for the CDR3 is TGTGCCAGCAGCGTGGGGAGCTCCTACGAGCAGTACTTC.